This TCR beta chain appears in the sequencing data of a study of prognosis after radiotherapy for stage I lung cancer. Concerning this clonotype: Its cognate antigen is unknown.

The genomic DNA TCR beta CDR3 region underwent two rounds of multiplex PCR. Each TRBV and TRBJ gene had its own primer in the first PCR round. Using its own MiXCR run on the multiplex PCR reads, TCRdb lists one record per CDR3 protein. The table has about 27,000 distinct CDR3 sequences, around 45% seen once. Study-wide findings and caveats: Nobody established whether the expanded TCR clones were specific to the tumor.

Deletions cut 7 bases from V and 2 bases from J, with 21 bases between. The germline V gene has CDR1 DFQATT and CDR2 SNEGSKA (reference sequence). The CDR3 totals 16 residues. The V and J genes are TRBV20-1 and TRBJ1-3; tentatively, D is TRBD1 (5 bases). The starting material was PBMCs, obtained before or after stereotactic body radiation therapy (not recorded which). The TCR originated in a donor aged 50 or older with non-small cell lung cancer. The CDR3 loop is CSVPTVFGGAGNTIYF. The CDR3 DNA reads TGCAGTGTTCCAACAGTTTTCGGGGGTGCTGGAAACACCATATATTTT.